One and the same sample provided the 32 T cell receptor beta chains below, sequenced in a study of cytomegalovirus exposure and HLA in healthy donors. Clones were read by immunoSEQ multiplex PCR, and TCRdb kept only the in-frame ones, dropping some. The sample has about 130,000 clones; roughly 93% are singletons. The sequencing sample was made of PBMCs. Source of these receptors: a man between 18 and 29 years old in good health and CMV-seropositive.

The V and J genes are TRBV2 and TRBJ2-5, with D possibly TRBD2 on 6 matching bases. This CDR3 spans 15 amino acids. The germline gives CDR1 SNHLY, CDR2 FYNNEI. Between the trimmed V and J ends, which lost 3 bases and 1 base, there was a span of 12 bases. CDR3 sequence: CASSDPGAPQETQYF. The CDR3 DNA reads TGTGCCAGCAGTGACCCGGGAGCTCCCCAAGAGACCCAGTACTTC.

About this clone itself: A junction end diverges from the germline sequence, so it may reflect a read error. V usage is TRBV4-2 and J usage is TRBJ2-1; the match to TRBD2 covers 10 bases. Germline CDR1 is LGHNA and CDR2 is YNFKEQ. This CDR3 region has 12 residues. The CDR3 coding sequence is TGTGCCAGCAGCCAAGTCAGTGGGACTAGCGTCTTC. Translating gives CASSQVSGTSVF.

The chain is built from TRBV6-5 and TRBJ2-1; tentatively, D is TRBD2 (6 bases). Germline loops: CDR1 MNHEY, CDR2 SVGAGI. The CDR3 spans 12 residues. Between the trimmed V and J ends, which lost 7 bases and 10 bases, there was a span of 14 bases. The CDR3: CASIKNGGEQFF. The CDR3 nucleotides are TGTGCCAGCATAAAAAACGGAGGGGAGCAGTTCTTC.

The CDR3 region has the DNA TGTGCCAGTAGTTACAGCCCCACAGATACGCAGTATTTT. Amino acid sequence: CASSYSPTDTQYF. This chain connects TRBV19 to TRBJ2-3; no firm D call. Deletions cut 5 bases from V and 2 bases from J, with 8 bases between. The CDR3 extends over 13 amino acids. Germline lookup yields CDR1 LNHDA and CDR2 SQIVND (reference sequence).

The V call is TRBV7-9, the J call TRBJ2-7; D is unclear. Germline loops: CDR1 SEHNR, CDR2 FQNEAQ (reference sequence). V was pared by 7 bases and J by 6 bases, with 19 bases between. This CDR3 spans 14 amino acids. CDR3: CASTSPPQTGEQYF. DNA for the CDR3: TGTGCCAGCACCTCCCCTCCCCAAACGGGCGAGCAGTACTTC.

This clone was recorded once. The rearrangement uses TRBV28 and TRBJ2-7; 7 bases are shared with TRBD2. CDR1 is MDHEN, CDR2 SYDVKM, per germline. The CDR3 spans 11 residues. CDR3 DNA: TGTGCGGGGGGGTCCCCCTACGAGCAGTACTTC. It encodes CAGGSPYEQYF.

This chain links TRBV28 with TRBJ1-4, with D perhaps matching TRBD1 (6 bases). This CDR3 comprises 14 residues. CDR1 is MDHEN and CDR2 is SYDVKM in the germline V gene. Deletions cut 7 bases from V and 3 bases from J, with 12 bases between. CDR3 amino acids: CASTAGASNEKLFF. CDR3 bases: TGTGCCAGCACCGCGGGGGCCTCTAATGAAAAACTGTTTTTT.

The chain has TRBV9 and TRBJ2-7; a weak D match, TRBD2 (5 bases). Trimming cost V 3 bases and J 3 bases, with 10 bases left between them. CDR3 length equals 13 residues. In germline, CDR1 is SGDLS, CDR2 YYNGEE. The CDR3 DNA reads as TGTGCCAGCAGCGAGAATCGGGACTACGAGCAGTACTTC. Protein: CASSENRDYEQYF.

J is TRBJ1-5 and V is TRBV7-2; D perhaps matches TRBD1 (6 bases). Germline-derived CDR1 and CDR2 are SGHTA and FQGNSA. The CDR3 consists of 15 residues. V was shortened by 7 bases and J by 2 bases, with 15 bases between the two germline ends. The CDR3 loop is CASKGQSGGNQPQHF. CDR3 bases: TGTGCCAGCAAAGGACAGTCAGGAGGCAATCAGCCCCAGCATTTT.

CDR3 DNA sequence: TGTGCCATCAGCGACCGGGAGGCCTACGAGCAGTACTTC. Its translation is CAISDREAYEQYF. The chain links TRBV10-3 to TRBJ2-7; 7 nucleotides line up with TRBD2. The CDR3 runs to 13 residues. The V segment lost 6 bases and the J segment 2 bases; nucleotides outside the gene matches: 4. The germline V gene encodes CDR1 ENHRY and CDR2 SYGVKD.

The J gene is TRBJ2-2, the V gene TRBV9; 8 bases are shared with TRBD2. Trimming at V came to 4 bases and at J to 6 bases, leaving 11 bases not matched to a gene. The CDR3 is made up of 16 amino acids. The germline gives CDR1 SGDLS, CDR2 YYNGEE. CDR3 coding DNA: TGTGCCAGCAGCCATTTAGCGGGACCGAGGGCCGGGGAGCTGTTTTTT. As protein: CASSHLAGPRAGELFF. Filled out from reference TRBV9 and TRBJ2-2, the complete variable domain reads DSGVTQTPKHLITATGQRVTLRCSPRSGDLSVYWYQQSLDQGLQFLIQYYNGEERAKGNILERFSAQQFPDLHSELNLSSLELGDSALYFCASSHLAGPRAGELFFGEGSRLTVL.

The chain links TRBV5-1 to TRBJ2-6; a weak D match, TRBD1 (5 bases). Germline assignment: CDR1 SGHRS and CDR2 YFSETQ. The CDR3 covers 16 residues. The V end lost 0 bases, the J end lost 5 bases, and 12 bases lay between the germline ends. The CDR3 loop is CASSLGTGTRANVLTF. The CDR3 DNA reads as TGCGCCAGCAGCTTGGGAACAGGAACGAGGGCCAACGTCCTGACTTTC.

This chain joins TRBV2 and TRBJ1-2; tentatively, D is TRBD1 (6 bases). CDR1 and CDR2 from the germline V gene are SNHLY and FYNNEI. V lost 1 base, J lost 6 bases, and 15 bases lay in between. The CDR3 length is 15 residues. The CDR3 reads CASSEGPPGGNGYTF. As DNA, the CDR3 is TGTGCCAGCAGTGAAGGGCCGCCGGGGGGCAATGGCTACACCTTC.

This chain uses TRBV5-6 with TRBJ2-3; no clear D gene. The CDR3 has 15 amino acids. Trimming shortened V by 3 bases and J by 2 bases, and 13 bases separated the two germline ends. In germline, CDR1 is SGHDT, CDR2 YYEEEE. CDR3 sequence: CASSSVGLITDTQYF. As DNA, the CDR3 is TGTGCCAGCAGCTCTGTGGGCTTAATCACAGATACGCAGTATTTT.

The V and J genes are TRBV18 and TRBJ1-2, with 8 nucleotides matching TRBD1. This CDR3 comprises 13 residues. The germline gives CDR1 KGHSH, CDR2 LQKENI. After removal of 2 bases from V and 8 bases from J, the junction contained 4 bases not matched to a gene. The CDR3 reads CASSPGQGYGYTF. Written as DNA, the CDR3 is TGTGCCAGCTCACCAGGACAGGGCTACGGCTACACCTTC.

The rearrangement uses TRBV5-4 and TRBJ2-5; 9 nucleotides agree with TRBD1. This CDR3 has 14 residues. With V trimmed by 4 bases and J by 4 bases, 5 bases remained unmatched. CDR1 and CDR2 from the germline V gene are SGHNT and YYREEE (reference sequence). The CDR3 here is CASSAGTGTETQYF. CDR3 coding DNA: TGTGCCAGCAGCGCCGGGACAGGGACAGAGACCCAGTACTTC.

The chain has TRBV11-2 and TRBJ1-2, with 9 bases matching TRBD1. V lost 0 bases and J lost 0; bases outside the gene matches: 5. CDR1 and CDR2 from the germline V gene are SGHAT and FQNNGV. The CDR3 runs to 17 residues. The CDR3 nucleotides read TGTGCCAGCAGCTTAGATAACAGGGGGCCCTCTAACTATGGCTACACCTTC. This gives the protein CASSLDNRGPSNYGYTF.

The chain uses TRBV7-2 and TRBJ1-5; no firm D call. The CDR3 extends over 13 amino acids. V lost 6 bases and J 4 bases, leaving 10 bases between the germline ends. Germline CDR1 and CDR2: SGHTA and FQGNSA. The CDR3 DNA follows: TGTGCCAGCAGTAAGACTTGGAATCAGCCCCAGCATTTT. Translation gives CASSKTWNQPQHF.

The chain has TRBV28 and TRBJ2-7; weak D call: TRBD2 (5 bases). This CDR3 comprises 14 residues. The germline V and J ends were trimmed by 3 bases and 7 bases, with 16 bases remaining between them. The V gene's germline CDR1 is MDHEN and CDR2 SYDVKM. The CDR3: CASSLVGFEGEQYF. DNA for the CDR3: TGTGCCAGCAGTTTGGTCGGCTTTGAGGGAGAGCAGTACTTC. Full variable domain (outside the CDR3, taken from reference TRBV28 and TRBJ2-7): DVKVTQSSRYLVKRTGEKVFLECVQDMDHENMFWYRQDPGLGLRLIYFSYDVKMKEKGDIPEGYSVSREKKERFSLILESASTNQTSMYLCASSLVGFEGEQYFGPGTRLTVT.

The chain combines TRBV5-1 with TRBJ2-7; 13 nucleotides line up with TRBD2. The CDR3 is 15 amino acids. The ends lost 5 bases at V and 4 bases at J; junction bases unmatched: 6. Germline values: CDR1 SGHRS, CDR2 YFSETQ. Here the CDR3 DNA reads TGCGCCAGCAGTTCCGGACTAGCGGGAGTATACGAGCAGTACTTC. Encoded protein: CASSSGLAGVYEQYF.

The rearrangement links TRBV11-2 to TRBJ2-1, with 12 positions matching TRBD2. CDR3 length equals 18 residues. V lost 3 bases to trimming and J lost 1 base; unmatched junction nucleotides: 7. The germline V gene has CDR1 SGHAT and CDR2 FQNNGV. The CDR3 nucleotides read TGTGCCAGCAGCTTCCGACTAGCGGGAGCAGGGTCCTACAATGAGCAGTTCTTC. Its protein is CASSFRLAGAGSYNEQFF.

The genes are TRBV5-1 and TRBJ2-2; the D gene is possibly TRBD1 (6 bases). The germline V gene encodes CDR1 SGHRS and CDR2 YFSETQ. This CDR3 has 17 amino acids. Deletions cut 0 bases from V and 1 base from J, with 13 bases between. The CDR3 nucleotides read TGCGCCAGCAGCTTGGGAATGGTACAGGGGAACACCGGGGAGCTGTTTTTT. Its protein product is CASSLGMVQGNTGELFF.

In its sample, this clone was seen a few times. The chain joins TRBV5-6 to TRBJ2-1; 9 positions match TRBD1. Looked up from germline, CDR1 is SGHDT and CDR2 is YYEEEE. V lost 4 bases to trimming and J lost 8 bases; unmatched junction nucleotides: 7. This CDR3 comprises 14 residues. The CDR3 here is CASSPQTGGDEQFF. The CDR3 region has the DNA TGTGCCAGCAGCCCACAAACAGGGGGCGATGAGCAGTTCTTC.

The CDR3: CASSIIPGTGNYGYTF. As DNA, the CDR3 is TGTGCCAGTAGTATAATCCCGGGAACGGGGAACTATGGCTACACCTTC. The rearrangement joins TRBV19 to TRBJ1-2; no definite D call. Between the trimmed V and J ends, which lost 2 bases and 2 bases, there was a span of 15 bases. The CDR3 has 16 residues. The germline V gene has CDR1 LNHDA and CDR2 SQIVND (reference sequence).

V is TRBV2 and J is TRBJ1-4, with D unresolved. CDR3 length: 15 amino acids. V was cut by 7 bases and J by 0 bases, with 12 bases left in between. In germline, CDR1 is SNHLY, CDR2 FYNNEI. CDR3 residues: CASMREAATNEKLFF. CDR3 DNA sequence: TGTGCCAGCATGCGGGAGGCTGCAACTAATGAAAAACTGTTTTTT.

This chain connects TRBV19 to TRBJ1-5, with TRBD1 as a possible D gene (5 bases). CDR3 length: 15 amino acids. The V end lost 3 bases, the J end lost 7 bases, and 16 bases lay between the germline ends. The germline V gene encodes CDR1 LNHDA and CDR2 SQIVND (reference sequence). The CDR3 loop is CASSMRAGGWQPQHF. The CDR3 DNA follows: TGTGCCAGTAGTATGCGCGCCGGGGGTTGGCAGCCCCAGCATTTT.

This chain links TRBV28 with TRBJ1-5, with 7 bases fitting TRBD1. The V gene's germline CDR1 is MDHEN and CDR2 SYDVKM. After removal of 2 bases from V and 4 bases from J, the junction contained 5 bases not matched to a gene. The CDR3 length is 15 residues. CDR3 protein: CASSLNRGANQPQHF. The CDR3 DNA is TGTGCCAGCAGTTTAAACAGGGGAGCAAATCAGCCCCAGCATTTT.

The chain joins TRBV30 to TRBJ2-2, with 9 bases identical to TRBD2. The V and J ends lost 8 bases and 6 bases, in that order; junction bases with no gene match: 16. Germline CDR1 reads GTSNPN; CDR2 reads SVGIG (reference sequence). The CDR3 consists of 16 residues. CDR3 DNA: TGTGCCGGGCATTTAGCGGGAGTGACGGCGGCCGGGGAGCTGTTTTTT. Its protein is CAGHLAGVTAAGELFF.

The chain carries TRBV29-1 and TRBJ2-1; 11 nucleotides align to TRBD1. Germline V gene sequence: CDR1 SQVTM, CDR2 ANQGSEA. This CDR3 comprises 13 residues. With V trimmed by 5 bases and J by 5 bases, 2 bases remained unmatched. This CDR3 is CSVLGQGDNEQFF. The CDR3 nucleotides read TGCAGCGTTCTGGGACAGGGGGACAATGAGCAGTTCTTC.

The gene calls are TRBV5-5 and TRBJ2-7; D is unclear. CDR1 and CDR2 (germline): SGHKS, YYEKEE (reference sequence). The CDR3 contains 14 residues. V was trimmed by 4 bases and J by 3 bases, leaving 14 bases between them. In DNA form, the CDR3 reads TGTGCCAGCAGCCTACAGAGCCTTCGCTACGAGCAGTACTTC. It translates to CASSLQSLRYEQYF.

The CDR3 DNA sequence: TGTGCCAGCAGCGTTTATGGAGGCAACTATGGCTACACCTTC. This gives the protein CASSVYGGNYGYTF. The chain recombines TRBV7-2 with TRBJ1-2; D unresolved. There are 14 residues in the CDR3. Trimming removed 5 bases from V and 2 bases from J, with 12 bases in between. The V gene's germline CDR1 is SGHTA and CDR2 FQGNSA.

This chain uses TRBV28 with TRBJ2-5, with a tentative D call TRBD1 (6 bases). CDR1 and CDR2 from the germline V gene are MDHEN and SYDVKM. There are 16 residues in the CDR3. Between the trimmed V and J ends, which lost 6 bases and 5 bases, there was a span of 22 bases. The CDR3: CASRAGTTLYGETQYF. The CDR3 DNA sequence: TGTGCCAGCAGAGCAGGGACAACCCTCTACGGGGAGACCCAGTACTTC.